These 31 T cell receptor beta chains share one sample of origin, sequenced in a study of early T cells in non-severe SARS-CoV-2 infection. TCRdb re-called the 5' RACE reads through MiXCR, storing one row per CDR3 protein. The data hold about 120,000 distinct CDR3 sequences, with over 9.5% observed a single time. The sample in question was whole blood, obtained at baseline. The receptors shown here come from an adult who was a healthcare worker with PCR-confirmed SARS-CoV-2 infection or an uninfected control (not recorded which).

This clonotype has a count of ten or more. The CDR3 loop is CSVGRGAYNEQFF. The CDR3 nucleotides are TGCAGCGTTGGAAGGGGCGCCTACAATGAGCAGTTCTTC. The chain joins TRBV29-1 to TRBJ2-1, with D perhaps TRBD1 (5 bases). This CDR3 contains 13 residues. V shed 4 bases and J shed 2 bases, with 9 bases lying between them. The germline gives CDR1 SQVTM, CDR2 ANQGSEA.

This clonotype was picked up many times. This chain uses TRBV30 with TRBJ2-3, with a weak D call TRBD2 (6 bases). CDR3 length: 18 residues. Trimming removed 3 bases at V and 5 bases at J, with 27 bases between. In germline, CDR1 is GTSNPN, CDR2 SVGIG (reference sequence). The CDR3 region has the DNA TGTGCCTGGAGCGGAGATATTCGGGAGTGGAGGAGTTTAGATACGCAGTATTTT. Its protein is CAWSGDIREWRSLDTQYF.

This clonotype has a count of ten or more. The V and J genes are TRBV18 and TRBJ2-2; D not resolved. The germline CDR1 and CDR2 sequences are KGHSH and LQKENI. The CDR3 has 13 residues. Trimming cost V 8 bases and J 2 bases, with 9 bases left between them. The CDR3 nucleotides are TGTGCCAGCAGTCCCCGCAACACCGGGGAGCTGTTTTTT. Protein sequence: CASSPRNTGELFF.

A few counts support this clonotype. The CDR3 protein is CSARVRGGRNTEAFF. The CDR3 bases are TGCAGTGCTAGAGTAAGAGGGGGCAGGAACACTGAAGCTTTCTTT. J is TRBJ1-1 and V is TRBV20-1; the match to TRBD1 covers 7 bases. V dropped 1 base and J dropped 1; count of bases not matched to a gene: 6. The CDR3 consists of 15 residues. CDR1 is DFQATT, CDR2 SNEGSKA, per germline (reference sequence).

This clonotype was found a few times. The CDR3 reads CSVEDRNRGGLFF. CDR3 bases: TGCAGCGTTGAAGATCGCAACAGGGGAGGGCTGTTTTTT. The chain uses TRBV29-1 and TRBJ1-4; 7 bases agree with TRBD1. V lost 0 bases and J lost 14; bases outside the gene matches: 9. The CDR3 runs to 13 residues. Germline CDR1 and CDR2: SQVTM and ANQGSEA.

This clonotype came up once. This chain joins TRBV7-2 and TRBJ2-5; 9 bases match TRBD2. With 3 bases clipped from V and 7 bases from J, the junction kept 6 bases outside the gene matches. Germline V gives CDR1 SGHTA, CDR2 FQGNSA. The CDR3 spans 14 residues. The CDR3 reads CASSLPGLARTQYF. CDR3 sequence (DNA): TGTGCCAGCAGCTTGCCGGGACTAGCTAGGACCCAGTACTTC.

This clonotype occurred a few times. The genes are TRBV29-1 and TRBJ1-2; D perhaps matches TRBD1 (6 bases). Looked up from germline, CDR1 is SQVTM and CDR2 is ANQGSEA. V lost 5 bases and J lost 3, with 13 bases in between. CDR3 length: 13 amino acids. CDR3 DNA: TGCAGCGTTCTGGACAGCATCTACTATGGCTACACCTTC. Its protein is CSVLDSIYYGYTF.

This chain joins TRBV4-2 and TRBJ2-3; D may be TRBD1 (6 bases). The CDR3 consists of 14 residues. Germline values: CDR1 LGHNA, CDR2 YNFKEQ. Trimming pared 1 base from V and 3 bases from J, leaving 8 bases between. The CDR3 coding sequence is TGTGCCAGCAGCCAAGGCAGGGGTACAGATACGCAGTATTTT. Protein: CASSQGRGTDTQYF.

The CDR3 sequence is CASSPRIGTNEKLFF. CDR3 nucleotide sequence: TGTGCCAGCAGCCCCAGGATAGGAACTAATGAAAAACTGTTTTTT. This rearrangement joins TRBV11-2 to TRBJ1-4; no reliable D call. Germline CDR1 and CDR2: SGHAT and FQNNGV. The CDR3 consists of 15 residues. V dropped 5 bases and J dropped 1 base, with 11 bases sitting between them.

This clonotype appeared a few times. The rearrangement joins TRBV6-6 to TRBJ2-7, with TRBD2 identical over 9 bases. V lost 10 bases and J lost 0; bases outside the gene matches: 13. This CDR3 contains 16 residues. The V gene's germline CDR1 is MNHNY and CDR2 SVGAGI (reference sequence). The CDR3 sequence: CATSGGRALSSYEQYF. The CDR3 DNA is TGTGCCACCTCTGGCGGGAGGGCCCTGAGCTCCTACGAGCAGTACTTC.

This clonotype has just a few counts. The gene calls are TRBV5-1 and TRBJ2-3, with 8 bases aligning to TRBD1. The V gene end was trimmed by 2 bases and the J gene end by 1 base; junction bases not matched to a gene: 3. The CDR3 is 15 residues long. The germline CDR1 and CDR2 sequences are SGHRS and YFSETQ. The CDR3 sequence: CASSLQGGGTDTQYF. For the CDR3, the DNA is TGCGCCAGCAGCTTACAGGGGGGTGGCACAGATACGCAGTATTTT.

This clonotype has only a few counts. The V call is TRBV7-2, the J call TRBJ2-2, with D unresolved. Per the germline V gene, CDR1 is SGHTA and CDR2 is FQGNSA. V lost 4 bases, J lost 6 bases, and 6 bases lay in between. There are 12 residues in the CDR3. The CDR3 DNA is TGTGCCAGCAGCTCGTTGGCCGGGGAGCTGTTTTTT. Encoded protein: CASSSLAGELFF.

This clonotype was seen ten or more times. The V and J genes are TRBV5-4 and TRBJ2-7; TRBD1 is a possible D gene (5 bases). The V end was cut by 4 bases, the J end by 4 bases, with 21 bases between. CDR1 is SGHNT and CDR2 is YYREEE in the germline V gene (reference sequence). The CDR3 runs 16 residues. As DNA, the CDR3 is TGTGCCAGCAGCCTGGGGTCCAGGGCTAGAGGATACGAGCAGTACTTC. Its translation: CASSLGSRARGYEQYF.

Many counts were recorded for this clonotype. In DNA form, the CDR3 reads TGCAGTGCTACCCGACAGGGAAGTAACACCGGGGAGCTGTTTTTT. Protein product: CSATRQGSNTGELFF. V is TRBV20-1 and J is TRBJ2-2; 7 bases agree with TRBD1. Germline V gene data show CDR1 as DFQATT and CDR2 as SNEGSKA (reference sequence). The V gene end was trimmed by 4 bases and the J gene end by 2 bases; junction bases not matched to a gene: 7. This CDR3 spans 15 amino acids.

There are many counts of this clonotype. The chain carries TRBV6-2 or TRBV6-3 and TRBJ1-2; perhaps TRBD1 as D (5 bases). The CDR3 consists of 12 residues. Germline lookup yields CDR1 MNHEY and CDR2 SVGEGT. With 8 bases removed from V and 4 bases from J, the gap between germline ends came to 11 bases. The CDR3 is CASGRDLYGYTF. Here the CDR3 DNA reads TGTGCCAGCGGCCGGGACCTCTATGGCTACACCTTC.

At least ten counts were recorded for this clonotype. The rearrangement links TRBV7-2 to TRBJ2-7; maybe TRBD1 (6 bases). The germline V gene encodes CDR1 SGHTA and CDR2 FQGNSA. V lost 3 bases and J 6 bases, leaving 18 bases between the germline ends. The CDR3 is 15 residues long. CDR3 DNA: TGTGCCAGCAGCTTTTTGGGCAGGGGAGCATCCGAGCAGTACTTC. Encoded protein: CASSFLGRGASEQYF.

The CDR3 DNA follows: TGTGCCAGCAGCTTTACCGGGGTAGCGGGTGAGCAGTTCTTC. Its protein is CASSFTGVAGEQFF. The chain joins TRBV11-2 to TRBJ2-1, with TRBD2 identical over 7 bases. J gave up 9 bases and V 3 bases, and 8 bases lay outside the gene matches. The CDR3 consists of 14 residues. Germline-derived CDR1 and CDR2 are SGHAT and FQNNGV.

The gene calls are TRBV7-9 and TRBJ1-5; TRBD1 might be the D (5 bases). Germline-derived CDR1 and CDR2 are SEHNR and FQNEAQ (reference sequence). This CDR3 has 15 residues. The V end lost 1 base, the J end lost 2 bases, and 9 bases lay between the germline ends. CDR3 coding DNA: TGTGCCAGCAGCTTAGGGGGGGACCGCAATCAGCCCCAGCATTTT. Translation: CASSLGGDRNQPQHF.

This clonotype was seen many times. The rearrangement links TRBV19 to TRBJ1-5; D is unclear. Deletions cut 3 bases from V and 2 bases from J, with 11 bases between. Germline lookup yields CDR1 LNHDA and CDR2 SQIVND (reference sequence). This CDR3 has 15 residues. The CDR3 loop is CASSIDPRGNQPQHF. CDR3 nucleotides: TGTGCCAGTAGTATCGACCCTCGGGGCAATCAGCCCCAGCATTTT.

This clonotype was seen a few times. The V gene is TRBV20-1, the J gene TRBJ1-1; 9 bases map to TRBD1. Germline V gene data show CDR1 as DFQATT and CDR2 as SNEGSKA (reference sequence). V lost 6 bases and J lost 4; bases outside the gene matches: 6. This CDR3 region has 13 residues. The CDR3 DNA follows: TGCAGTGCCCCGGGACAGGGCGCCACTGAAGCTTTCTTT. Translation: CSAPGQGATEAFF.

The chain joins TRBV7-9 to TRBJ2-5; D not resolved. Germline lookup yields CDR1 SEHNR and CDR2 FQNEAQ (reference sequence). V lost 5 bases and J 2 bases, leaving 6 bases between the germline ends. The CDR3 runs to 12 residues. In DNA, the CDR3 is TGTGCCAGCAGCCGCGAACAAGAGACCCAGTACTTC. It encodes CASSREQETQYF. The entire variable domain, with the rest obtained from reference TRBV7-9 and TRBJ2-5, is as follows: DTGVSQNPRHKITKRGQNVTFRCDPISEHNRLYWYRQTLGQGPEFLTYFQNEAQLEKSRLLSDRFSAERPKGSFSTLEIQRTEQGDSAMYLCASSREQETQYFGPGTRLLVL.

CDR3 in amino acids: CASRPRQGGELFF. CDR3 in DNA: TGTGCCAGCAGACCTCGGCAGGGCGGGGAGCTGTTTTTT. The chain couples TRBV12-3 or TRBV12-4 to TRBJ2-2; D is possibly TRBD1 (5 bases). With 6 bases removed from V and 7 bases from J, the gap between germline ends came to 12 bases. The CDR3 has 13 amino acids.

This clonotype has ten or more counts. The chain recombines TRBV6-6 with TRBJ2-2; 7 bases agree with TRBD2. Germline V gene lookup returns CDR1 MNHNY and CDR2 SVGAGI (reference sequence). CDR3 length: 16 amino acids. Germline trimming cut 0 bases from V and 6 bases from J; bases unmatched to any gene: 7. The CDR3 DNA sequence: TGTGCCAGCAGTTACTCGGCCAGCGGGGCACCCGGGGAGCTGTTTTTT. Translation gives CASSYSASGAPGELFF.

This chain joins TRBV4-1 and TRBJ2-7; TRBD2 matches at 8 bases. The CDR3 is 15 residues long. The ends lost 0 bases at V and 3 bases at J; junction bases unmatched: 4. Germline V gene sequence: CDR1 MGHRA, CDR2 YSYEKL. CDR3 in amino acids: CASSQDRGGSYEQYF. The CDR3 bases are TGCGCCAGCAGCCAAGATCGGGGGGGCAGCTACGAGCAGTACTTC.

A few counts support this clonotype. This sequence joins TRBV4-1 and TRBJ2-1; D is perhaps TRBD1 (5 bases). The germline V and J ends were trimmed by 4 bases and 5 bases, with 15 bases remaining between them. Germline CDR1 reads MGHRA; CDR2 reads YSYEKL. The CDR3 consists of 15 residues. The DNA of the CDR3 is TGCGCCAGCAGCCCCACCGAAGGGGCCCACAATGAGCAGTTCTTC. Amino acid sequence: CASSPTEGAHNEQFF.

This clonotype was seen only a few times. The chain has TRBV6-1 and TRBJ2-7; 8 bases line up with TRBD1. With 4 bases clipped from V and 4 bases from J, the junction kept 9 bases outside the gene matches. The CDR3 has 15 residues. The germline gives CDR1 MNHNS, CDR2 SASEGT. The CDR3 region is CASSVRQGMVYEQYF. The CDR3 coding sequence is TGTGCCAGCAGTGTCAGACAGGGGATGGTTTACGAGCAGTACTTC.

This clonotype occurred many times. The chain joins TRBV28 to TRBJ1-1; unclear D gene. Germline V gene sequence: CDR1 MDHEN, CDR2 SYDVKM. The CDR3 covers 13 residues. Trimming took 6 bases from V and 3 from J, leaving 11 bases between them. This CDR3 reads CASRPPMDTEAFF. CDR3 coding DNA: TGTGCCAGCAGACCACCGATGGACACTGAAGCTTTCTTT.

This chain links TRBV20-1 with TRBJ2-3, with TRBD1 matching 8 bases. V dropped 4 bases and J dropped 5; count of bases not matched to a gene: 14. Germline-derived CDR1 and CDR2 are DFQATT and SNEGSKA (reference sequence). The CDR3 totals 16 residues. The CDR3 DNA is TGCAGTGCTATAGGTCGGGCAGGGGGCGCATTAGATACGCAGTATTTT. This codes for CSAIGRAGGALDTQYF.

The chain couples TRBV20-1 to TRBJ1-5; TRBD1 is a possible D gene (5 bases). The CDR3 contains 14 residues. CDR1 and CDR2 (germline): DFQATT, SNEGSKA (reference sequence). V was pared by 6 bases and J by 6 bases, with 18 bases between. In nucleotides, the CDR3 is TGCAGTGCCACCGGGACCCTTTCAGGTCAGCCCCAGCATTTT. This gives the protein CSATGTLSGQPQHF.

In its sample, this clonotype was seen many times. This sequence joins TRBV27 and TRBJ1-1; 12 nucleotides align to TRBD1. Germline V gives CDR1 MNHEY, CDR2 SMNVEV (reference sequence). The V gene end was trimmed by 7 bases and the J gene end by 8 bases; junction bases not matched to a gene: 11. The CDR3 length is 15 residues. CDR3 nucleotides: TGTGCCAGCAACAACATAGGGACAGGGGGCCGAGAAGCTTTCTTT. It translates to CASNNIGTGGREAFF.

This clonotype has just a few counts. V and J are TRBV7-6 and TRBJ2-7; weak D call: TRBD1 (5 bases). Germline assignment: CDR1 SGHVS and CDR2 FNYEAQ. Trimming took 0 bases from V and 6 from J, leaving 12 bases between them. CDR3 size: 14 residues. The CDR3 DNA reads TGTGCCAGCAGCTTAGCGTGGCAAACAGGCGAGCAGTACTTC. It codes for CASSLAWQTGEQYF.